The clone carrying this T cell receptor beta chain turned up a few times. No antigen is known for it. The sample originates from a study of beta chain features in type 1 diabetes. Findings and caveats of the study: Junctions at VDJ sites from type 1 diabetes patients had fewer insertions and more deletions.

Sequencing targeted expressed TCRB transcripts, as all isolated RNA had been reverse transcribed. Assay: immunoSEQ multiplex PCR; the TCRdb copy retains only in-frame clones and omits some. The data contain about 360,000 clones, roughly 12% of them seen just once; the ten biggest clones take up around 0.02%. CDR1 is SGHTA, CDR2 FQGTGA, per germline. V lost 5 bases and J 4 bases, leaving 12 bases between the germline ends. This CDR3 comprises 14 residues. The sample consisted of naive CD4+ T cells from blood. The sequence was obtained from a man between 18 and 29 years old in good health. The V call is TRBV7-3, the J call TRBJ2-1, with a tentative D call TRBD2 (6 bases). CDR3 bases: TGTGCCAGCAGCCCGACGGGACTGTACAATGAGCAGTTCTTC. Its protein product is CASSPTGLYNEQFF. Full variable domain (outside the CDR3, taken from reference TRBV7-3 and TRBJ2-1): GAGVSQTPSNKVTEKGKYVELRCDPISGHTALYWYRQSLGQGPEFLIYFQGTGAADDSGLPNDRFFAVRPEGSVSTLKIQRTERGDSAVYLCASSPTGLYNEQFFGPGTRLTVL.